The rows below give T cell receptor beta chains drawn from one sample of a study of cytomegalovirus exposure and HLA in healthy donors. Clones were read by immunoSEQ multiplex PCR, and TCRdb kept only the in-frame ones, dropping some. The data show hundreds of thousands of clones, with around 86% seen just once and 0.65% to 0.95% held by the top ten. The sample was PBMCs. Receptors originate from a woman aged 18-29 years in good health and CMV-seronegative. Both conserved end residues are part of each CDR3. The D gene is left open where the match is weak. Size is omitted from some rows. Given values are once, few, many or a class for expanded clones.

j_gene	abundance	v_gene	d_gene	len	CDR3nt	CDR3aa
TRBJ2-7	-	TRBV5-6	-	14	TGTGCCAGCAGCTTGGCCGGGAGCTCCTACGAGCAGTACTTC	CASSLAGSSYEQYF
TRBJ2-1	-	TRBV19	TRBD2	13	TGTGCCAGCCTCGGGAGGTCCTACAATGAGCAGTTCTTC	CASLGRSYNEQFF
TRBJ1-1	few	TRBV15	TRBD1	15	TGTGCCACCAGCAGAGAGGAGACAGGGGACACTGAAGCTTTCTTT	CATSREETGDTEAFF
TRBJ1-3	-	TRBV2	TRBD1	15	TGTGCCAGCAGTGTAAGGGGACAGCCTGGAAACACCATATATTTT	CASSVRGQPGNTIYF
TRBJ2-7	-	TRBV28	-	14	TGTGCCAGCAGTTTACAGGGCGGGACCTACGAGCAGTACTTC	CASSLQGGTYEQYF
TRBJ1-1	-	TRBV5-1	TRBD1	16	TGCGCCAGCAGCTTGGCCATACAGGGGGCTGTCACTGAAGCTTTCTTT	CASSLAIQGAVTEAFF
TRBJ2-1	-	TRBV5-6	-	16	TGTGCCAGCAGCTCCCTGGGAGGGGGACGAGGGGATGAGCAGTTCTTC	CASSSLGGGRGDEQFF
TRBJ1-1	-	TRBV2	TRBD1	16	TGTGCCAGCATTCGGGACAGGGGGCTTATGAACACTGAAGCTTTCTTT	CASIRDRGLMNTEAFF
TRBJ1-1	-	TRBV6-1	-	13	TGTGCCAGCAGTAAACCCGGCGGCACTGAAGCTTTCTTT	CASSKPGGTEAFF
TRBJ2-2	-	TRBV28	-	15	TGTGCCAGCAGCCCCGGGGGACTGGGCACCGGGGAGCTGTTTTTT	CASSPGGLGTGELFF
TRBJ1-2	-	TRBV7-8	-	13	TGTGCCAGCAGCTTGGCGAGGGGGACTGGCTACACCTTC	CASSLARGTGYTF
TRBJ2-1	few	TRBV7-7	TRBD2	21	TGTGCCAGCAGCCCACCCGGGAGTAGCGGGATTAATTGGGGCACCCCCAATGAGCAGTTCTTC	CASSPPGSSGINWGTPNEQFF
TRBJ1-4	-	TRBV27	TRBD1	13	TGTGCCAGCAGTCTCGGACGGGCAGGGGGACTGTTTTTT	CASSLGRAGGLFF
TRBJ1-1	-	TRBV6-5	-	15	TGTGCCAGCAGTTACCTGGGCCTTATGAACACTGAAGCTTTCTTT	CASSYLGLMNTEAFF
TRBJ1-4	few	TRBV19	-	11	TGTGCCACTGACGGGTTCGGAAAACTGTTTTTT	CATDGFGKLFF
TRBJ2-7	-	TRBV1	-	18	TGCACCAGCAGCCAAGATCCTAGACTAGCGGGACCGTCCTACGAGCAGTACTTC	CTSSQDPRLAGPSYEQYF
TRBJ2-7	-	TRBV28	TRBD2	13	TGTGCTATAGCGGGAGGAATAGTGTACGAGCAGTACTTC	CAIAGGIVYEQYF
TRBJ1-1	-	TRBV6-5	-	15	TGTGCCAGCAGTTCCCCAGGGAATCGGTTCTCTGAAGCTTTCTTT	CASSSPGNRFSEAFF
TRBJ1-1	-	TRBV28	-	14	TGTGCCAGCAGTACCCGACAGGAAAGGACCGAAGCTTTCTTT	CASSTRQERTEAFF
TRBJ2-7	-	TRBV28	-	16	TGTGCCAGCACCCAGGTCCTGGGGGGCGGGGGCTACGAGCAGTACTTC	CASTQVLGGGGYEQYF
TRBJ2-5	once	TRBV18	TRBD1	16	TGTGCCAGCTCACCACCGTTGAAACAGGGGCAACAGACCCAGTACTTC	CASSPPLKQGQQTQYF
TRBJ1-1	once	TRBV27	-	15	TGTGCCAGCAGTTTATATTCGGAGGGAACCACTGAAGCTTTCTTT	CASSLYSEGTTEAFF
TRBJ2-7	once	TRBV27	-	13	TGTGCCAGCAGTTCCCGACAGAAATACGAGCAGTACTTC	CASSSRQKYEQYF
TRBJ1-3	-	TRBV6-6	-	16	TGTGCCAGCAGTTATTACAGATCTCAATCTGGAAACACCATATATTTT	CASSYYRSQSGNTIYF
TRBJ2-5	-	TRBV7-6	-	16	TGTGCCAGCAGCCTACGTCCCGGCGGGGGCGAAGAGACCCAGTACTTC	CASSLRPGGGEETQYF
TRBJ1-1	-	TRBV28	TRBD1	13	TGTGCCAGTGCACAGGGGATGAACACTGAAGCTTTCTTT	CASAQGMNTEAFF
TRBJ2-7	-	TRBV9	TRBD2	15	TGTGCCAGCAGCGCCGGACTAGCGGCCTCCTACGAGCAGTACTTC	CASSAGLAASYEQYF
TRBJ2-7	-	TRBV6-5	TRBD1	13	TGTGCCAGCAGTTCGGGACAGGGGTACGAGCAGTACTTC	CASSSGQGYEQYF
TRBJ2-3	-	TRBV27	TRBD2	15	TGTGCCAGTGCGTTACTGGCGGGGGTAGGAGATACGCAGTATTTT	CASALLAGVGDTQYF
TRBJ2-5	-	TRBV11-2	TRBD1	15	TGTGCCAGCAGGGAGACCGGGACAGGGGAAGGAACCCAGTACTTC	CASRETGTGEGTQYF
TRBJ2-3	-	TRBV5-1	TRBD1	14	TGCGCCAGCAGCATGACAGGGAGCACAGATACGCAGTATTTT	CASSMTGSTDTQYF
TRBJ1-1	-	TRBV2	-	14	TGTGCCAGCGATCAGGAGCTTTGGGGGGAAGATTCTTTCTTT	CASDQELWGEDSFF
TRBJ1-1	-	TRBV10-2	-	12	TGCGCCAGCAGGGAGGGCAACACTGAAGCTTTCTTT	CASREGNTEAFF
TRBJ2-1	-	TRBV5-1	TRBD1	13	TGCGCCAGCGGGGGACAGACCAACAATGAGCAGTTCTTC	CASGGQTNNEQFF
TRBJ1-6	-	TRBV28	-	11	TGTGCCAGCAGTACCGAGCGGGCCCTCCACTTT	CASSTERALHF
TRBJ2-7	few	TRBV30	TRBD1	14	TGTGCCTGGAGCACGGGACAGGGCAACAACGAGCAGTACTTC	CAWSTGQGNNEQYF
TRBJ2-3	-	TRBV10-1	TRBD2	15	TGCGCCAGCAGCCAAGGACTAGCGGGACGCGTTACGCAGTATTTT	CASSQGLAGRVTQYF
TRBJ1-2	-	TRBV4-1	TRBD1	15	TGCGCCAGCAGCCCAAAACAAGGGGGCAACTATGGCTACACCTTC	CASSPKQGGNYGYTF
TRBJ1-4	-	TRBV9	TRBD1	15	TGTGCCAGCAGCGCATCCGGGACAGTAAATGAAAAACTGTTTTTT	CASSASGTVNEKLFF
TRBJ2-3	-	TRBV7-2	-	12	TGTGCCAGCAGCGTCGGCACAGATACGCAGTATTTT	CASSVGTDTQYF
TRBJ1-4	-	TRBV2	TRBD1	13	TGTGCCAGATGGGACAGGGAGAATGAAAAACTGTTTTTT	CARWDRENEKLFF
TRBJ2-5	-	TRBV27	TRBD2	14	TGTGCCAGCAGTGGACTAGCGGGGAAAGAGACCCAGTACTTC	CASSGLAGKETQYF
TRBJ2-2	-	TRBV6-5	-	12	TGTGCCAGCAGCCCCGGTGCCGGGGAGCTGTTTTTT	CASSPGAGELFF
TRBJ2-7	-	TRBV28	TRBD1	13	TGTGCCAGCTCGACAGGGGGCTCCTACGAGCAGTACTTC	CASSTGGSYEQYF
TRBJ1-2	-	TRBV7-8	TRBD1	15	TGTGCCAGCAGCTTAGAGGGACAGGGAGACTATGGCTACACCTTC	CASSLEGQGDYGYTF
TRBJ1-2	-	TRBV30	TRBD1	15	TGTGCCGGTTCCGGGACAGGGACTTTTAACTATGGCTACACCTTC	CAGSGTGTFNYGYTF
TRBJ1-2	-	TRBV5-5	-	13	TGTGCCAGCAGCTCGGACAGTAACTATGGCTACACCTTC	CASSSDSNYGYTF
TRBJ2-7	-	TRBV7-9	TRBD1	17	TGTGCCAGCAGCCCCGGGGGGCGGACAGGGGCCACCTACGAGCAGTACTTC	CASSPGGRTGATYEQYF
TRBJ2-2	-	TRBV11-3	-	12	TGTGCCAGCAGCCCTCGGGCCGGGGAGCTGTTTTTT	CASSPRAGELFF
TRBJ2-1	-	TRBV25-1	-	14	TGTGCCAGCAGCATCGGGGGTACGTACAATGAGCAGTTCTTC	CASSIGGTYNEQFF
TRBJ2-5	-	TRBV13	-	17	TGTGCCAGCAGCTTAGGTTTTGGCGGCGAGAGCCAAGAGACCCAGTACTTC	CASSLGFGGESQETQYF
TRBJ2-1	-	TRBV28	TRBD2	13	TGTGCCAGCAGCCCTAGCGGGAACTATGAGCAGTTCTTC	CASSPSGNYEQFF
TRBJ1-3	-	TRBV30	-	14	TGTGCCTGGAGAAAAACGGCGGGAGGAAACACCATATATTTT	CAWRKTAGGNTIYF
TRBJ2-3	-	TRBV7-3	TRBD2	15	TGTGCCAGCAGCGAAGGACTAGGGGACACAGATACGCAGTATTTT	CASSEGLGDTDTQYF
TRBJ2-7	once	TRBV7-2	-	14	TGTGCCAGCAGCTCCCCGGGGATCACCTACGAGCAGTACTTC	CASSSPGITYEQYF
TRBJ2-7	-	TRBV2	-	14	TGTGCCAGCAGTCCCGACAGCGTAGAAGGAGAGCAGTACTTC	CASSPDSVEGEQYF
TRBJ1-5	-	TRBV2	-	16	TGTGCCAGCAGTGAAAGGGAGTCCTATAGCAATCAGCCCCAGCATTTT	CASSERESYSNQPQHF
TRBJ2-5	-	TRBV5-1	TRBD1	14	TGCGCCAGCAGCCTTACAGGGGGAAGAGAGACCCAGTACTTC	CASSLTGGRETQYF